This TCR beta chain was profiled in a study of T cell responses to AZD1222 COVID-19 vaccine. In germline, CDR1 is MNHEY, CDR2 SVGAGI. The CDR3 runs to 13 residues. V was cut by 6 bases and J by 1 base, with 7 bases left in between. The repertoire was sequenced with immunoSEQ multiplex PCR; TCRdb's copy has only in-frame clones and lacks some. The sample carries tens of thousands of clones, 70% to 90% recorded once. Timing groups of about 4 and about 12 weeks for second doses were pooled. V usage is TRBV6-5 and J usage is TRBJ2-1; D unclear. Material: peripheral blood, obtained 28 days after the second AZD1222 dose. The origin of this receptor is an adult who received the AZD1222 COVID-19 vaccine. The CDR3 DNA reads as TGTGCCAGCAGGCGGTGGTCCTACAATGAGCAGTTCTTC. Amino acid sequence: CASRRWSYNEQFF.